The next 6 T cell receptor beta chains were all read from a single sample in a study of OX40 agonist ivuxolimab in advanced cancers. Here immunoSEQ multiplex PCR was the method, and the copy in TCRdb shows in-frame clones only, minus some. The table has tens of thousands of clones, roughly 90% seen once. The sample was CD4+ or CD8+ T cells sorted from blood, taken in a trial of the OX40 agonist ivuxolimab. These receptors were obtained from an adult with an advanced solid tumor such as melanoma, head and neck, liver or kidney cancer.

The CDR3 loop reads CASRGDGNQPQHF. The CDR3 nucleotides read TGTGCCAGCAGAGGGGATGGCAATCAGCCCCAGCATTTT. The chain employs TRBV6-1 and TRBJ1-5; weak D call: TRBD1 (5 bases). V lost 6 bases to trimming and J lost 2 bases, with 8 bases between them. Germline CDR1 reads MNHNS; CDR2 reads SASEGT. The CDR3 extends over 13 amino acids.

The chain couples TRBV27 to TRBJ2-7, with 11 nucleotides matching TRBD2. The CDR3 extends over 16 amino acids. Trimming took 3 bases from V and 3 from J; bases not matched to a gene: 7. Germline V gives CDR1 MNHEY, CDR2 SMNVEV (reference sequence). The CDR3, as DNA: TGTGCCAGCAGTTTTGGTGGGGGACTAGCGGTCTACGAGCAGTACTTC. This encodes CASSFGGGLAVYEQYF.

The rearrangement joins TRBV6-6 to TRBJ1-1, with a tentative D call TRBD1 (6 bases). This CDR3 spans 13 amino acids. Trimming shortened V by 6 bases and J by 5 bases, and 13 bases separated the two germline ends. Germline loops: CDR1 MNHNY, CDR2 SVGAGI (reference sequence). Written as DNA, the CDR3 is TGTGCCAGCAGAACAGGGTTAAGAACTGAAGCTTTCTTT. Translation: CASRTGLRTEAFF.

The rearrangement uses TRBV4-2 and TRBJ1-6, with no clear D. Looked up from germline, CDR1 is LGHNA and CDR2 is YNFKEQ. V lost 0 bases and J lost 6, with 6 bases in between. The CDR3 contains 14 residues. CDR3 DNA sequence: TGTGCCAGCAGCCAAGAAGAGGGTAATTCACCCCTCCACTTT. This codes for CASSQEEGNSPLHF.

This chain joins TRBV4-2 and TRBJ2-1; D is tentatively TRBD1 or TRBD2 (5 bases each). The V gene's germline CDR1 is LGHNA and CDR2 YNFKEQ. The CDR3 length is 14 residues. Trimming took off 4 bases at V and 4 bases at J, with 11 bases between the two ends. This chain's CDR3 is CASSPGTPYNEQFF. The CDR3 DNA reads TGTGCCAGCAGCCCCGGGACCCCTTACAATGAGCAGTTCTTC.

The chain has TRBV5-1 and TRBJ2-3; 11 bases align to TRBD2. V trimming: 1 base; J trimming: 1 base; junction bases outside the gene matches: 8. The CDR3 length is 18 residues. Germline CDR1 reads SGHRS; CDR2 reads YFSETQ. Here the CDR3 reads CASSLLPSGGPGTDTQYF. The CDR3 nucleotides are TGCGCCAGCAGCTTGCTCCCTAGCGGGGGGCCGGGCACAGATACGCAGTATTTT.